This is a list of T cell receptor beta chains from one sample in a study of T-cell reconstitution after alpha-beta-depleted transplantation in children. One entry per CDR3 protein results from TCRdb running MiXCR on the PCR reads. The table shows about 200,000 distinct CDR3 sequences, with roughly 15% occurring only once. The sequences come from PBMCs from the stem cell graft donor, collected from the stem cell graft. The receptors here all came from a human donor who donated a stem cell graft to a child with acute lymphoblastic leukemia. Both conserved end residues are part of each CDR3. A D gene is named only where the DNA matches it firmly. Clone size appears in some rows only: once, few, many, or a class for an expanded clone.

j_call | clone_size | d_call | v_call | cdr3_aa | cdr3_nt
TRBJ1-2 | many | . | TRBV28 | CASSLTGPTANNYGYTF | TGTGCCAGCAGTCTTACAGGGCCGACGGCGAATAACTATGGCTACACCTTC
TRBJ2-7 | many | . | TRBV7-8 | CASSFARGLNYEQYF | TGTGCCAGCAGCTTCGCCCGAGGTCTCAACTACGAGCAGTACTTC
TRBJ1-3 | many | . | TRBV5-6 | CASSLLGNTIYF | TGTGCCAGCAGCTTACTAGGAAACACCATATATTTT
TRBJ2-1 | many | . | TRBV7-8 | CASSLAFRGSSYNEQFF | TGTGCCAGCAGCTTAGCCTTTAGGGGGAGCTCCTACAATGAGCAGTTCTTC
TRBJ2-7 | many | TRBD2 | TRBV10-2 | CASTSGYYEQYF | TGCGCCAGCACTAGCGGTTACTACGAGCAGTACTTC
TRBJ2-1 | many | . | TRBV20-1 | CSAQFRGGGYYNEQFF | TGCAGTGCTCAATTCAGGGGGGGCGGGTACTACAATGAGCAGTTCTTC
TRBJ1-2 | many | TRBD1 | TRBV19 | CATPRTGSNYGYTF | TGTGCCACCCCACGGACAGGGAGTAACTATGGCTACACCTTC
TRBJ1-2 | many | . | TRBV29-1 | CSAQQSKGAYGYTF | TGCAGCGCCCAACAATCCAAGGGCGCCTATGGCTACACCTTC
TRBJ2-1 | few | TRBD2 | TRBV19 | CASSIEPSGSYNEQFF | TGTGCCAGTAGTATAGAACCTAGCGGGTCCTACAATGAGCAGTTCTTC
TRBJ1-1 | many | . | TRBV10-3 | CAISGQKNTEAFF | TGTGCCATCAGTGGACAGAAAAACACTGAAGCTTTCTTT
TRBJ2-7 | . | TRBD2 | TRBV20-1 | CSARGLDSHEQYF | TGCAGTGCTAGGGGACTAGATAGCCACGAGCAGTACTTC
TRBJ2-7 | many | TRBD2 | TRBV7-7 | CASSPGGGGEQYF | TGTGCTAGCAGCCCGGGAGGCGGAGGGGAGCAGTACTTC
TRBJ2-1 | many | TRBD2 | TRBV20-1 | CSARALAGRGYNEQFF | TGCAGTGCTAGAGCACTAGCGGGGAGAGGCTACAATGAGCAGTTCTTC